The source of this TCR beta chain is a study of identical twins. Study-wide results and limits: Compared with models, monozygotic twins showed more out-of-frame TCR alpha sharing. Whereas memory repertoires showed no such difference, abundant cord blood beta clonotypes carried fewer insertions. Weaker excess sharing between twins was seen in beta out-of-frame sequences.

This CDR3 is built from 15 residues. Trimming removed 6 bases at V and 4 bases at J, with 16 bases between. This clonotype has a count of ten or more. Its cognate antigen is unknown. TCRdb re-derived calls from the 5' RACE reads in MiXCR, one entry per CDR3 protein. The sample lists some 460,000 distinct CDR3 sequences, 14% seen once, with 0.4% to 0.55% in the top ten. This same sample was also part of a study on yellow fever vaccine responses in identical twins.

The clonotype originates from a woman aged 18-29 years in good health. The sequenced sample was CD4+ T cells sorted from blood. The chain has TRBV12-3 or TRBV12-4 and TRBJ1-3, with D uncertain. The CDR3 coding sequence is TGTGCCAGCAGCCGCTCCGAGGGTATCGGAAACACCATATATTTT. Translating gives CASSRSEGIGNTIYF.